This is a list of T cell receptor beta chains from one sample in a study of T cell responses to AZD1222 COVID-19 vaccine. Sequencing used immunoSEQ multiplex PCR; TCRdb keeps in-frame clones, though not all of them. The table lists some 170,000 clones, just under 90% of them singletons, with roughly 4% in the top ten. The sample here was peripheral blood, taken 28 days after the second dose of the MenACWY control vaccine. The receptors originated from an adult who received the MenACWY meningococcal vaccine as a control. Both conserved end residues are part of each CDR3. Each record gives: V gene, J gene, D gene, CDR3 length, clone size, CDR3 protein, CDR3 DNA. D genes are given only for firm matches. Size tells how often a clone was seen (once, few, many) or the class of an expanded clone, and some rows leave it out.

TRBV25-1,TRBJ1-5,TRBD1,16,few,CASRPSSGTGNQPQHF,TGTGCCAGCCGGCCGTCTTCCGGGACAGGGAACCAGCCCCAGCATTTT
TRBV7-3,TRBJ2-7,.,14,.,CASSSYTNPYEQYF,TGTGCCAGCAGCTCCTACACAAATCCCTACGAGCAGTACTTC
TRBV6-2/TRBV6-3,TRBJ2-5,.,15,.,CASSYARPDQETQYF,TGTGCCAGCAGTTACGCTCGCCCCGACCAAGAGACCCAGTACTTC
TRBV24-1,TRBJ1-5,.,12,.,CATSDSNQPQHF,TGTGCCACCAGTGATTCCAATCAGCCCCAGCATTTT
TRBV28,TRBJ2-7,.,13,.,CASSLPGLYEQYF,TGTGCCAGCAGTTTACCAGGGCTTTACGAGCAGTACTTC
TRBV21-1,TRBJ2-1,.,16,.,CASTKTSGRKLNEQFF,TGTGCCAGCACCAAGACTAGCGGGAGGAAATTAAATGAGCAGTTCTTC
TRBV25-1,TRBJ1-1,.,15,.,CASSRGFRANTEAFF,TGTGCCAGCAGTCGAGGCTTTCGAGCGAACACTGAAGCTTTCTTT
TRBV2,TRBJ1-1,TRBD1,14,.,CASARDRGLGEAFF,TGTGCCAGCGCCCGGGACAGGGGCTTGGGTGAAGCTTTCTTT
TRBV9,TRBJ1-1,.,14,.,CASSVGGSNTEAFF,TGTGCCAGCAGCGTCGGGGGGTCTAACACTGAAGCTTTCTTT
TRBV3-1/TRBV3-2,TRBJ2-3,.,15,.,CASSQGSGFGDTQYF,TGTGCCAGCAGCCAAGGGTCAGGGTTTGGAGATACGCAGTATTTT
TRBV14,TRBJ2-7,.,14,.,CASSLSPGAYEQYF,TGTGCCAGCAGCCTCAGCCCAGGGGCCTACGAGCAGTACTTC
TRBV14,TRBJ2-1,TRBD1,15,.,CASSPRDRGYNEQFF,TGTGCCAGCAGCCCCCGGGACAGGGGTTACAATGAGCAGTTCTTC
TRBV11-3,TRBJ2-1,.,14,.,CASSLFEASHQQFF,TGTGCCAGCAGCTTATTTGAGGCTAGCCACCAGCAGTTCTTC
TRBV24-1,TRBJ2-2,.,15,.,CATSGSRSRPGELFF,TGTGCCACCAGTGGGTCGCGCTCAAGGCCCGGGGAGCTGTTTTTT
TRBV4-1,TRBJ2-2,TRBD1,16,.,CASSHYGTGSTGELFF,TGCGCCAGCAGCCACTACGGGACAGGGAGTACCGGGGAGCTGTTTTTT
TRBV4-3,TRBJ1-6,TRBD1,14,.,CASSQDTGQLALHF,TGCGCCAGCAGCCAAGATACGGGACAGCTAGCCCTCCACTTT
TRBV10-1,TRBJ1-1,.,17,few,CASSESKAQGLNTEAFF,TGCGCCAGCAGTGAGTCGAAGGCCCAGGGTCTGAACACTGAAGCTTTCTTT
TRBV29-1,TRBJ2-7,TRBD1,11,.,CSARDSYEQYF,TGCAGCGCCCGGGACAGCTACGAGCAGTACTTC
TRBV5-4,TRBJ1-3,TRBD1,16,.,CASSLGRTGSGNTIYF,TGTGCCAGCAGCTTGGGGCGGACAGGATCTGGAAACACCATATATTTT
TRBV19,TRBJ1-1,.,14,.,CATFGDGRNTEAFF,TGTGCCACCTTCGGCGACGGGAGGAACACTGAAGCTTTCTTT
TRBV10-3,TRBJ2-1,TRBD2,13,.,CAISSGRNNEQFF,TGTGCCATCTCTAGCGGGAGAAACAATGAGCAGTTCTTC
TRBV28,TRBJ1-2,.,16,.,CASSLDEVARGTGYTF,TGTGCCAGCAGTTTAGACGAAGTGGCCAGGGGAACTGGCTACACCTTC
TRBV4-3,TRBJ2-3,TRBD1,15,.,CASSQGQGEGDTQYF,TGCGCCAGCAGCCAAGGACAGGGCGAGGGAGATACGCAGTATTTT
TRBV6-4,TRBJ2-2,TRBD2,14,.,CASRISGNAGELFF,TGTGCCAGCCGAATAAGCGGGAACGCCGGGGAGCTGTTTTTT
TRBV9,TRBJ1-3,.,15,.,CASSVGQGMGNTIYF,TGTGCCAGCAGCGTAGGGCAGGGTATGGGAAACACCATATATTTT
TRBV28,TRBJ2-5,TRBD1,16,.,CASLEGGRGREETQYF,TGTGCCAGCCTAGAGGGGGGCAGGGGGCGCGAGGAGACCCAGTACTTC